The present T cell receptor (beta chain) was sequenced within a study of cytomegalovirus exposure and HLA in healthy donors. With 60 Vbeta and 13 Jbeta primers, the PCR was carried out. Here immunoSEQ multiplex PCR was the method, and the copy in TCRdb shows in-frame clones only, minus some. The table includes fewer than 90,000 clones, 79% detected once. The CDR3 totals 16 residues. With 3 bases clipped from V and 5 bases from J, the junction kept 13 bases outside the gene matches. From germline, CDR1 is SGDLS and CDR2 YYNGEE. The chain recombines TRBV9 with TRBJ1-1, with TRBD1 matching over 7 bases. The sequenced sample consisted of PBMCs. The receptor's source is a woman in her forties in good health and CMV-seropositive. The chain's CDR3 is CASSAASLTGRTEAFF. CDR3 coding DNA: TGTGCCAGCAGCGCCGCGAGTTTGACAGGGCGGACTGAAGCTTTCTTT.